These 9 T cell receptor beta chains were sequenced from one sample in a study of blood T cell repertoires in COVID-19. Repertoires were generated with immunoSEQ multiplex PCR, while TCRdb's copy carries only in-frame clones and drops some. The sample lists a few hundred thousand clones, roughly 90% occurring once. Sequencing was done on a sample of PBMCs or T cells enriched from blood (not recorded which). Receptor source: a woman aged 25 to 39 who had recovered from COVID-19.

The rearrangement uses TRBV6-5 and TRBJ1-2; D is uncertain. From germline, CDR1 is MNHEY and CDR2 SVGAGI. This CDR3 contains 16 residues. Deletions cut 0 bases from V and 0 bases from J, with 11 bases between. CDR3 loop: CASSYSIGGSNYGYTF. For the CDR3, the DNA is TGTGCCAGCAGTTACTCGATTGGCGGGTCTAACTATGGCTACACCTTC.

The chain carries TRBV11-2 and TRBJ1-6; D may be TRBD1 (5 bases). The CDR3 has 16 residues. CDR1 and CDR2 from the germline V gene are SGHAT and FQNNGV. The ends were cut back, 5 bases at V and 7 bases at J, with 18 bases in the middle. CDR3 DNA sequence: TGTGCCAGCAGCCAGACAGTCGACATACGGAATTCACCCCTCCACTTT. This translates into CASSQTVDIRNSPLHF.

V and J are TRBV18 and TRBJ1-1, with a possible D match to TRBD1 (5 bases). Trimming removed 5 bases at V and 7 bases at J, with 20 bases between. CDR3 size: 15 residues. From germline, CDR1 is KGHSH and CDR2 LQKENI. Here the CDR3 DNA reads TGTGCCAGCTCAACGGAAGGGGCGCCCGGTGATGAAGCTTTCTTT. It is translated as CASSTEGAPGDEAFF.

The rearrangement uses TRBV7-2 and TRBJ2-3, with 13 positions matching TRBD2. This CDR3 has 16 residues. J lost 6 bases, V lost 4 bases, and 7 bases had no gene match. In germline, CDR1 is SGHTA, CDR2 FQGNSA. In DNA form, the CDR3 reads TGTGCCAGCAGCTCCGGGACTAGCGGGAAACGGGATACGCAGTATTTT. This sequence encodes CASSSGTSGKRDTQYF.

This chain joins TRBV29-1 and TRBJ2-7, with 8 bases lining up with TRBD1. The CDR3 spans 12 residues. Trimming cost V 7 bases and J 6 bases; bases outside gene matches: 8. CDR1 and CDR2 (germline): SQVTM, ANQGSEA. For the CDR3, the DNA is TGCAGCGCAGGGGGCAGGGGGCGCGAGCAGTACTTC. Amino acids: CSAGGRGREQYF.

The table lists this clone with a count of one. This CDR3 is CASSLDRNNEQFF. The CDR3 DNA follows: TGTGCCAGCAGTTTGGACAGAAACAATGAGCAGTTCTTC. V is TRBV12-3 or TRBV12-4 and J is TRBJ2-1, with D tentatively TRBD1 (6 bases). The ends were cut back, 3 bases at V and 5 bases at J, with 8 bases in the middle. This CDR3 has 13 residues.

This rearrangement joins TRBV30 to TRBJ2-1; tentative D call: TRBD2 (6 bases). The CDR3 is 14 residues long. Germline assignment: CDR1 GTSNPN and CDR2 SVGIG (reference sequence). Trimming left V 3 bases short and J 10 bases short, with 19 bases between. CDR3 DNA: TGTGCCTGGAGCGGGACTCCCACGTTTCGAGAGCAGTTCTTC. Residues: CAWSGTPTFREQFF.

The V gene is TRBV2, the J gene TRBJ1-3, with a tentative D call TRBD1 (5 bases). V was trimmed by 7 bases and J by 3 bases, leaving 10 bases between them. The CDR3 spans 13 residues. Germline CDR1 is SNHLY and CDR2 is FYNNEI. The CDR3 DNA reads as TGTGCCAGCATCGGGACTAATGGAAACACCATATATTTT. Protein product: CASIGTNGNTIYF.

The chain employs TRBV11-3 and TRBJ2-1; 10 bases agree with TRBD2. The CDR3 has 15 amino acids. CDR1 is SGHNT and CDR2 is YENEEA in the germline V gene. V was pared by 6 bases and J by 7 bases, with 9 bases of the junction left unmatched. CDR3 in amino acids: CASSPLAGAINEQFF. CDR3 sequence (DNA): TGTGCCAGCAGTCCGCTAGCGGGGGCGATAAATGAGCAGTTCTTC.